Listed below are T cell receptor beta chains from one sample, sequenced in a study of Graves' ophthalmopathy and Graves' hyperthyroidism. One entry per CDR3 protein results from TCRdb running MiXCR on the multiplex PCR reads. Among about 620,000 distinct CDR3 sequences listed, roughly 20% were seen once. The sequenced material came from peripheral blood. These receptors came from a young woman with stable Graves' hyperthyroidism. Some clones in this sample may be carry-over from other donors' samples. Both conserved end residues are part of each CDR3. D genes are given only for firm matches. Size is omitted from some rows. Given values are once, few, many or a class for expanded clones.

TRBJ2-5	TRBD2	TRBV7-2	-	CASGTRGVTQYF	TGTGCCAGCGGGACTAGGGGGGTGACCCAGTACTTC
TRBJ2-7	-	TRBV3-1	many	CASSHAGQYYEQYF	TGTGCCAGCAGCCATGCGGGACAGTACTACGAGCAGTACTTC
TRBJ1-5	-	TRBV12-3/TRBV12-4	many	CASSYTGSNQPQHF	TGTGCCAGCAGCTATACTGGGAGCAATCAGCCCCAGCATTTT
TRBJ1-5	-	TRBV4-1	once	CASSYDRINQPKHF	TGCGCCAGCAGCTATGACAGAATCAATCAGCCCAAGCATTTT
TRBJ2-5	TRBD2	TRBV4-1	few	CASSHPTSGGQETQYF	TGCGCCAGCAGCCACCCGACTAGCGGGGGTCAAGAGACCCAGTACTTC
TRBJ2-7	TRBD2	TRBV13	many	CASSRLAGVVYEQYF	TGTGCCAGCAGCCGACTAGCGGGAGTGGTTTACGAGCAGTACTTC
TRBJ2-4	-	TRBV11-1	many	CASRSNQGWAKNIQYF	TGTGCCAGCAGGTCAAATCAAGGTTGGGCCAAAAACATTCAGTACTTC
TRBJ2-5	TRBD1	TRBV28	-	CASSRQGDLEETQYF	TGTGCCAGCAGTAGACAGGGTGATTTAGAAGAGACCCAGTACTTC
TRBJ1-2	TRBD1	TRBV28	-	CASRRQGNGYTF	TGTGCCAGCAGACGACAGGGAAATGGCTACACCTTC
TRBJ2-5	-	TRBV20-1	many	CSAQWGQETQYF	TGCAGTGCCCAATGGGGGCAAGAGACCCAGTACTTC
TRBJ2-2	TRBD2	TRBV20-1	few	CSATQAGGPVGELFF	TGCAGTGCTACCCAGGCGGGGGGGCCGGTCGGGGAGCTGTTTTTT
TRBJ2-5	TRBD1	TRBV29-1	few	CSVKSGRGSGETQYF	TGCAGCGTTAAGAGCGGCAGGGGGAGTGGGGAGACCCAGTACTTC
TRBJ2-7	TRBD2	TRBV3-1	few	CASSRSSGGAQYEQYF	TGTGCCAGCAGCCGATCTAGCGGGGGGGCTCAGTACGAGCAGTACTTC
TRBJ1-5	-	TRBV2	-	CASGATSNQPQHF	TGTGCCAGTGGGGCAACGAGCAATCAGCCCCAGCATTTT